This T cell receptor beta chain was observed in a study of Ad26.COV2.S vaccination and SARS-CoV-2 variants. In the study overall: Once or twice, 56 days apart, Ad26.COV2.S was delivered intramuscularly. General study results and limits: Participants in the vaccine arm had higher spike-specific TCR breadth; placebo recipients had lower. There was reportedly substantial breadth in spike-specific CD8+ and CD4+ T cell responses after vaccination.

The V gene's germline CDR1 is SGHVS and CDR2 FQNEAQ. The CDR3 has 15 amino acids. V dropped 1 base and J dropped 7 bases, with 16 bases sitting between them. A remark on this clone: Its antigen remains unknown.

The treatment is: roughly 18 received Ad26.COV2.S at low or high dose, single or two shots; a few received placebo; per-sample allocation not given. Sampling was done on day 63 after the first vaccine or placebo injection. Assay used: immunoSEQ multiplex PCR; TCRdb lists only in-frame clones, some missing. The data show fewer than 500,000 clones, roughly 89% seen once. The sample consisted of peripheral blood, taken in a trial of Ad26.COV2.S vaccine versus placebo. This sequence originates from a person aged 18 to 59 who received the Ad26.COV2.S COVID-19 vaccine or a placebo. The chain is built from TRBV7-8 and TRBJ1-2; D perhaps matches TRBD1 (5 bases). CDR3 DNA sequence: TGTGCCAGCAGCTTAGTCCCCGGCGGGGGTGGTGGCTACACCTTC. As protein: CASSLVPGGGGGYTF. Using reference TRBV7-8 and TRBJ1-2 for the parts outside the CDR3, the full variable domain is GAGVSQSPRYKVAKRGQDVALRCDPISGHVSLFWYQQALGQGPEFLTYFQNEAQLDKSGLPSDRFFAERPEGSVSTLKIQRTQQEDSAVYLCASSLVPGGGGGYTFGSGTRLTVV.